These 21 T cell receptor beta chains came from one sample sequenced in a study of T cell clonotyping in hematopoietic cell transplantation. TCRdb keeps only in-frame clones here, not all; method: immunoSEQ multiplex PCR. The table has fewer than 70,000 clones, around 94% seen once. The sequencing sample was made of peripheral blood mononuclear cells. Every receptor here comes from a man in his fifties or sixties in good health. Some clones in this sample may be carry-over from other donors' samples.

V and J are TRBV7-2 and TRBJ1-2; TRBD1 is a possible D gene (6 bases). Germline V lookup: CDR1 SGHTA, CDR2 FQGNSA. Trimming removed 5 bases from V and 2 bases from J, with 9 bases in between. This CDR3 spans 13 amino acids. In DNA form, the CDR3 reads TGTGCCAGCAGCCACGGACAGAACTATGGCTACACCTTC. Its protein product is CASSHGQNYGYTF.

The chain carries TRBV11-2 and TRBJ2-1; D is unclear. This CDR3 is 14 amino acids long. Germline CDR1 SGHAT, CDR2 FQNNGV. V was pared by 0 bases and J by 6 bases, with 9 bases between. DNA for the CDR3: TGTGCCAGCAGCTTAGATAGTCAGATCAATGAGCAGTTCTTC. It translates to CASSLDSQINEQFF.

The rearrangement joins TRBV14 to TRBJ2-4; possibly TRBD1 or TRBD2 for D (5 bases each). The V and J ends lost 3 bases and 0 bases respectively, with 12 bases between them. Germline assignment: CDR1 SGHDN and CDR2 FVKESK. This CDR3 spans 16 amino acids. DNA for the CDR3: TGTGCCAGCAGCCATAGCAGGGACCTAGCCAAAAACATTCAGTACTTC. Translating gives CASSHSRDLAKNIQYF.

The chain has TRBV19 and TRBJ1-2; D is ambiguous. CDR1 LNHDA and CDR2 SQIVND come from the germline V gene (reference sequence). The CDR3 contains 11 residues. V lost 6 bases to trimming and J lost 3 bases, with 5 bases between them. CDR3 bases: TGTGCCAGTAGCCCGGACTATGGCTACACCTTC. Translation: CASSPDYGYTF.

CDR3 nucleotides: TGTGCCAGTAGCCTCGCGGGATGGGGGCAAGAGACCCAGTACTTC. Translated, it gives CASSLAGWGQETQYF. The chain combines TRBV19 with TRBJ2-5; D is perhaps TRBD2 (6 bases). Looked up from germline, CDR1 is LNHDA and CDR2 is SQIVND (reference sequence). Trimming removed 6 bases at V and 2 bases at J, with 16 bases between. This CDR3 is 15 amino acids long.

The J gene is TRBJ1-1, the V gene TRBV6-1; no firm D call. The CDR3 runs 12 residues. The germline V gene has CDR1 MNHNS and CDR2 SASEGT. The germline V and J ends were trimmed by 4 bases and 7 bases, with 10 bases remaining between them. CDR3 DNA: TGTGCCAGCAGTGTGCGCGTGGGTGAAGCTTTCTTT. Encoded protein: CASSVRVGEAFF.

The V and J genes are TRBV6-6 and TRBJ2-3; no firm D call. The V and J ends lost 5 bases and 6 bases respectively, with 6 bases between them. Germline V lookup: CDR1 MNHNY, CDR2 SVGAGI (reference sequence). The CDR3 consists of 11 residues. CDR3 protein: CASSLGDTQYF. Here the CDR3 DNA reads TGTGCCAGCAGTCTAGGTGATACGCAGTATTTT.

This chain links TRBV29-1 with TRBJ2-2; no clear D. V lost 5 bases, J lost 3 bases, and 7 bases lay in between. The CDR3 has 12 amino acids. The germline V gene has CDR1 SQVTM and CDR2 ANQGSEA. The CDR3 nucleotides read TGCAGCGTTTCTTCGGACACCGGGGAGCTGTTTTTT. Its translation is CSVSSDTGELFF.

V gene TRBV19 combines with J gene TRBJ1-1; weak D call: TRBD1 (5 bases). The germline V gene has CDR1 LNHDA and CDR2 SQIVND (reference sequence). V was trimmed by 5 bases and J by 4 bases, leaving 14 bases between them. The CDR3 loop spans 14 amino acids. As DNA, the CDR3 is TGTGCCAGTAGTCCAGGGATTACTGGCACTGAAGCTTTCTTT. It specifies CASSPGITGTEAFF. The full variable domain, completed using reference TRBV19 and TRBJ1-1, is DGGITQSPKYLFRKEGQNVTLSCEQNLNHDAMYWYRQDPGQGLRLIYYSQIVNDFQKGDIAEGYSVSREKKESFPLTVTSAQKNPTAFYLCASSPGITGTEAFFGQGTRLTVV.

The gene calls are TRBV30 and TRBJ1-1; 7 positions agree with TRBD1. Germline V gene lookup returns CDR1 GTSNPN and CDR2 SVGIG (reference sequence). V dropped 3 bases and J dropped 7; count of bases not matched to a gene: 8. The CDR3 contains 13 residues. This CDR3 reads CAWRTGPKHEAFF. The CDR3 DNA is TGTGCCTGGAGGACAGGGCCAAAACATGAAGCTTTCTTT.

The rearrangement uses TRBV2 and TRBJ2-5; D gene ambiguous. The length of the CDR3 is 15 residues. Trimming shortened V by 6 bases and J by 3 bases, and 17 bases separated the two germline ends. Germline values: CDR1 SNHLY, CDR2 FYNNEI. The CDR3 sequence: CASRRHGGDEETQYF. As DNA, the CDR3 is TGTGCCAGCAGACGTCACGGTGGGGATGAAGAGACCCAGTACTTC.

The V call is TRBV7-3, the J call TRBJ1-3; tentative D call: TRBD1 (5 bases). Trimming cost V 6 bases and J 4 bases, with 16 bases left between them. Germline V gene sequence: CDR1 SGHTA, CDR2 FQGTGA. The CDR3 covers 15 residues. This chain's CDR3 is CASSLQVVSGNTIYF. In DNA form, the CDR3 reads TGTGCCAGCAGTCTACAGGTAGTTTCCGGAAACACCATATATTTT.

The genes are TRBV11-1 and TRBJ1-1, with D uncertain. V was clipped by 1 base and J by 4 bases, with 7 bases between them. The CDR3 is made up of 13 amino acids. The V gene's germline CDR1 is SGHAT and CDR2 FQDESV (reference sequence). The DNA of the CDR3 is TGTGCCAGCAGCTTAGAAGGGCTCACTGAAGCTTTCTTT. As protein: CASSLEGLTEAFF.

This clone was seen only a few times. The chain links TRBV15 to TRBJ2-7; 7 bases line up with TRBD2. Germline V lookup: CDR1 LNHNV, CDR2 YYDKDF (reference sequence). V lost 0 bases, J lost 6 bases, and 8 bases stayed unmatched. This CDR3 is built from 15 residues. The CDR3 reads CATSRDPGGASEQYF. The CDR3 DNA reads TGTGCCACCAGCAGAGATCCGGGAGGAGCATCCGAGCAGTACTTC.

This clone is labeled as medium-sized. The gene calls are TRBV5-6 and TRBJ2-3, with a weak D call TRBD1 (9 bases). CDR1 and CDR2 from the germline V gene are SGHDT and YYEEEE. CDR3 length: 14 residues. V was trimmed by 0 bases and J by 14 bases, leaving 19 bases between them. The CDR3 protein is CASSLAGGTGSGYF. The DNA for the CDR3 is TGTGCCAGCAGCTTGGCGGGGGGGACAGGGTCGGGGTATTTT. Based on the CDR3 plus reference TRBV5-6 and TRBJ2-3, the full variable domain is DAGVTQSPTHLIKTRGQQVTLRCSPKSGHDTVSWYQQALGQGPQFIFQYYEEEERQRGNFPDRFSGHQFPNYSSELNVNALLLGDSALYLCASSLAGGTGSGYFGPGTRLTVL.

This clone has only a few counts. The rearrangement links TRBV14 to TRBJ1-3; D unclear. In germline, CDR1 is SGHDN, CDR2 FVKESK. The CDR3 is 14 amino acids. V shed 0 bases and J shed 0 bases, with 3 bases lying between them. The CDR3 sequence is CASSQDLSGNTIYF. DNA of the CDR3: TGTGCCAGCAGCCAAGATCTCTCTGGAAACACCATATATTTT.

The chain employs TRBV25-1 and TRBJ1-6; tentatively, D is TRBD1 (5 bases). Germline CDR1 reads MGHDK; CDR2 reads SYGVNS. Deletions cut 2 bases from V and 4 bases from J, with 9 bases between. The CDR3 sequence is 15 residues long. The CDR3 nucleotides read TGTGCCAGCAGTGAAAGACGGGGGTATAATTCACCCCTCCACTTT. Its translation: CASSERRGYNSPLHF.

This chain joins TRBV28 and TRBJ2-7, with a possible D match to TRBD1 (5 bases). V was clipped by 3 bases and J by 5 bases, with 8 bases between them. Germline values: CDR1 MDHEN, CDR2 SYDVKM. The CDR3 sequence is 12 residues long. The CDR3 nucleotides read TGTGCCAGCAGTTTCGCAGGGAACGAGCAGTACTTC. This translates into CASSFAGNEQYF. Complete variable domain (other parts from reference TRBV28 and TRBJ2-7): DVKVTQSSRYLVKRTGEKVFLECVQDMDHENMFWYRQDPGLGLRLIYFSYDVKMKEKGDIPEGYSVSREKKERFSLILESASTNQTSMYLCASSFAGNEQYFGPGTRLTVT.

This clone was counted once. The chain employs TRBV5-6 and TRBJ2-2, with D maybe TRBD2 (5 bases). There are 12 residues in the CDR3. CDR1 and CDR2 (germline): SGHDT, YYEEEE. With 2 bases removed from V and 6 bases from J, the gap between germline ends came to 5 bases. The CDR3 DNA sequence: TGTGCCAGCAGCTTCGGGGCCGGGGAGCTGTTTTTT. Protein sequence: CASSFGAGELFF.

The V and J genes are TRBV27 and TRBJ2-7; D gene unclear. The germline V gene encodes CDR1 MNHEY and CDR2 SMNVEV (reference sequence). CDR3 length: 16 amino acids. Between the trimmed V and J ends, which lost 4 bases and 1 base, there was a span of 17 bases. CDR3 region: CASSSPDGKPSYEQYF. The CDR3 DNA sequence: TGTGCCAGCAGTTCCCCCGATGGGAAACCATCCTACGAGCAGTACTTC.

The chain links TRBV2 to TRBJ2-3; TRBD2 matches at 13 bases. From germline, CDR1 is SNHLY and CDR2 FYNNEI. The J segment lost 2 bases and the V segment lost 8 bases, leaving 4 bases of the junction unmatched. The CDR3 is made up of 15 amino acids. This CDR3 is CASSGTSGDTDTQYF. The CDR3 bases are TGTGCCAGCTCCGGGACTAGCGGGGACACAGATACGCAGTATTTT.